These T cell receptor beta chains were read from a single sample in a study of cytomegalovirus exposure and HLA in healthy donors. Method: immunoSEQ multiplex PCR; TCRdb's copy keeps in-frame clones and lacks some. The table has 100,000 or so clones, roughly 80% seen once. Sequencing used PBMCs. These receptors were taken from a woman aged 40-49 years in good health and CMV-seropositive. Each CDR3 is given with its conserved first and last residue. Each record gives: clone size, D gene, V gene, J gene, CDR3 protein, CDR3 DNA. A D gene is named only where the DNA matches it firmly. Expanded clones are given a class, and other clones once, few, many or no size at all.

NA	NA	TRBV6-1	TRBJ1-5	CASRERRQGNQPQHF	TGTGCCAGCAGGGAAAGGCGACAGGGCAATCAGCCCCAGCATTTT
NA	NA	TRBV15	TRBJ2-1	CATGGGPYNEQFF	TGTGCCACCGGCGGGGGCCCCTACAATGAGCAGTTCTTC
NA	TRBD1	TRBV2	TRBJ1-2	CASRGGQGSYTF	TGTGCCAGCAGGGGGGGACAGGGGAGCTACACCTTC
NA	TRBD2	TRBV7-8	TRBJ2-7	CASSLWSSGSYEQYF	TGTGCCAGCAGCTTATGGTCTAGCGGGAGCTACGAGCAGTACTTC
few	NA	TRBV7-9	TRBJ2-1	CASSWAGDNEQFF	TGTGCCAGCAGCTGGGCAGGCGACAATGAGCAGTTCTTC
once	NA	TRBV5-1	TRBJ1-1	CASSLASGTRTEAFF	TGCGCCAGCAGCTTGGCCTCGGGTACGAGGACTGAAGCTTTCTTT
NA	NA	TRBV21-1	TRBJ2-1	CASSRRTSGSGPNEQFF	TGTGCCAGCAGCCGGCGGACTAGCGGGAGCGGTCCCAATGAGCAGTTCTTC
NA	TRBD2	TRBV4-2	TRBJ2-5	CASSHGLAGDNGETQYF	TGTGCCAGCAGCCACGGACTAGCGGGAGATAACGGAGAGACCCAGTACTTC
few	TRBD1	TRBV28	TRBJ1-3	CASSFLDRENTIYF	TGTGCCAGCAGTTTCCTCGACAGGGAGAACACCATATATTTT
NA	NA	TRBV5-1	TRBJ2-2	CASSYGGPNTGELFF	TGCGCCAGCAGTTACGGGGGGCCGAACACCGGGGAGCTGTTTTTT
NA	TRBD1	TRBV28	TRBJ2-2	CASSLGTGGNTGELFF	TGTGCCAGCAGTCTAGGAACAGGGGGGAACACCGGGGAGCTGTTTTTT
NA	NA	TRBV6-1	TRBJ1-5	CASRIEGNQPQHF	TGTGCCAGCAGGATAGAAGGCAATCAGCCCCAGCATTTT
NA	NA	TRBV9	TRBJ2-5	CASSLRTGKETQYF	TGTGCCTCCAGCCTGCGTACAGGAAAAGAGACCCAGTACTTC
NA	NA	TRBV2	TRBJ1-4	CASTAVNEKLFF	TGTGCCAGCACTGCAGTTAATGAAAAACTGTTTTTT
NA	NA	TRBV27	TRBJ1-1	CASSLWLSADTEAFF	TGTGCCAGCAGTTTATGGCTAAGTGCGGACACTGAAGCTTTCTTT
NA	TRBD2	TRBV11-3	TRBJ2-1	CASSPPGLAGEYNEQFF	TGTGCCAGCAGTCCTCCGGGACTAGCGGGGGAATACAATGAGCAGTTCTTC